Listed here are 27 T cell receptor beta chains from one sample, sequenced in a study of response to subunit inactivated influenza vaccine. TCRdb ran MiXCR on the RT-PCR reads and lists one entry per CDR3 protein. The sample consists of about 570,000 distinct CDR3 sequences, about 11% of them appearing once. These data also featured in a second study, about T cells expressing NK-cell markers. As that study records: Template switching by 5'RACE with UMIs generated the TCR beta cDNA.

Sequenced material: PBMCs from blood, taken on the day of vaccination. The receptors were sampled from a man between 45 and 60 years old who received an inactivated influenza vaccine.

This clonotype was picked up many times. The chain has TRBV7-9 and TRBJ2-2; D remains ambiguous. V dropped 1 base and J dropped 7 bases, with 4 bases sitting between them. CDR3 length: 12 residues. Germline lookup yields CDR1 SEHNR and CDR2 FQNEAQ (reference sequence). CDR3 in amino acids: CASSLGRGELFF. The DNA of the CDR3 is TGTGCCAGCAGCTTAGGACGCGGGGAGCTGTTTTTT.

There are many counts of this clonotype. This chain links TRBV5-1 with TRBJ2-1; D perhaps matches TRBD1 (6 bases). In germline, CDR1 is SGHRS, CDR2 YFSETQ. The CDR3 has 16 amino acids. Deletions cut 0 bases from V and 8 bases from J, with 18 bases between. CDR3 region: CASSLAPRGARDEQFF. The CDR3 DNA sequence: TGCGCCAGCAGCTTGGCCCCCAGGGGTGCCAGAGATGAGCAGTTCTTC.

For the CDR3, the DNA is TGTGCCAGCAGCTTGCGGTACCAAGAGACCCAGTACTTC. It codes for CASSLRYQETQYF. The gene calls are TRBV5-6 and TRBJ2-5; no reliable D call. Germline CDR1 SGHDT, CDR2 YYEEEE. V was shortened by 1 base and J by 0 bases, with 4 bases between the two germline ends. This CDR3 has 13 amino acids.

The rearrangement uses TRBV18 and TRBJ2-3; D uncertain. The CDR3 runs 12 residues. V lost 2 bases to trimming and J lost 9 bases, with 9 bases between them. The germline V gene encodes CDR1 KGHSH and CDR2 LQKENI. Here the CDR3 reads CASSPDIWTQYF. The CDR3 DNA reads TGTGCCAGCTCACCAGACATCTGGACGCAGTATTTT.

The chain employs TRBV7-2 and TRBJ1-2; possibly TRBD1 for D (5 bases). V gave up 6 bases and J gave up 2 bases, with 13 bases separating them. Germline V gene sequence: CDR1 SGHTA, CDR2 FQGNSA. The CDR3 runs to 14 residues. The CDR3 sequence is CASSQTTVNYGYTF. The DNA for the CDR3 is TGTGCCAGCAGTCAAACGACAGTGAACTATGGCTACACCTTC.

The chain links TRBV7-9 to TRBJ2-1, with 11 bases that match TRBD2. The CDR3 runs to 17 residues. The V and J ends lost 0 bases and 9 bases, in that order; junction bases with no gene match: 10. The V gene's germline CDR1 is SEHNR and CDR2 FQNEAQ (reference sequence). CDR3 nucleotides: TGTGCCAGCAGCTTAGCGACTAGCGGGACCGGCCCCGGTGAGCAGTTCTTC. Translated, it gives CASSLATSGTGPGEQFF. Full variable domain (rest looked up from reference TRBV7-9 and TRBJ2-1): DTGVSQNPRHKITKRGQNVTFRCDPISEHNRLYWYRQTLGQGPEFLTYFQNEAQLEKSRLLSDRFSAERPKGSFSTLEIQRTEQGDSAMYLCASSLATSGTGPGEQFFGPGTRLTVL.

This clonotype was recorded a few times. The gene calls are TRBV28 and TRBJ2-7; perhaps TRBD1 as D (6 bases). Trimming stripped 10 bases from V and 0 bases from J, with 19 bases between. The CDR3 loop spans 15 amino acids. CDR1 MDHEN and CDR2 SYDVKM come from the germline V gene. CDR3 bases: TGTGCCACTTCAGGGACAAATCCCCGCTCCTACGAGCAGTACTTC. Translating gives CATSGTNPRSYEQYF.

The chain recombines TRBV19 with TRBJ2-4, with unresolved D. V was trimmed by 0 bases and J by 4 bases, leaving 7 bases between them. The V gene's germline CDR1 is LNHDA and CDR2 SQIVND (reference sequence). The CDR3 has 14 amino acids. The CDR3 spells CASSIEGRKNIQYF. The CDR3 DNA is TGTGCCAGTAGTATAGAGGGCAGGAAAAACATTCAGTACTTC.

V usage is TRBV5-1 and J usage is TRBJ1-1; 11 positions agree with TRBD1. Losses at the gene ends were 0 bases for V and 0 bases for J; bases not matched to a gene: 7. The CDR3 loop spans 18 amino acids. Germline V CDR1 and CDR2: SGHRS, YFSETQ. CDR3 in amino acids: CASSLDGQGAPMNTEAFF. CDR3 nucleotide sequence: TGCGCCAGCAGCTTGGACGGACAGGGGGCTCCCATGAACACTGAAGCTTTCTTT.

This clonotype was recorded a few times. The chain joins TRBV12-3 or TRBV12-4 to TRBJ1-4; 9 bases are shared with TRBD1. The V segment lost 6 bases and the J segment 10 bases; nucleotides outside the gene matches: 12. The CDR3 extends over 15 amino acids. The CDR3 protein is CASSGTTGGAAKLFF. The CDR3 region has the DNA TGTGCCAGCAGCGGGACGACAGGGGGAGCAGCAAAACTGTTTTTT.

This chain uses TRBV20-1 with TRBJ2-5; a weak D match, TRBD2 (7 bases). Germline V gives CDR1 DFQATT, CDR2 SNEGSKA (reference sequence). V was clipped by 6 bases and J by 5 bases, with 13 bases between them. The CDR3 extends over 12 amino acids. CDR3: CSAIWGGETQYF. CDR3 nucleotides: TGCAGTGCCATCTGGGGGGGCGAGACCCAGTACTTC.

The CDR3 protein is CASRYSLGGSGNTIYF. In nucleotides, the CDR3 is TGCGCCAGCAGATATTCTCTCGGGGGCTCTGGAAACACCATATATTTT. The genes are TRBV5-1 and TRBJ1-3; D is possibly TRBD1 (5 bases). V was shortened by 5 bases and J by 0 bases, with 15 bases between the two germline ends. Germline lookup yields CDR1 SGHRS and CDR2 YFSETQ. This CDR3 spans 16 amino acids.

This clonotype has just a few counts. V and J are TRBV5-1 and TRBJ2-2; no clear D gene. Germline V lookup: CDR1 SGHRS, CDR2 YFSETQ. The CDR3 is 15 amino acids. V gave up 2 bases and J gave up 1 base, with 9 bases separating them. The CDR3 reads CASSLHMENTGELFF. CDR3 DNA: TGCGCCAGCAGCTTACATATGGAGAACACCGGGGAGCTGTTTTTT.

V gene TRBV18 combines with J gene TRBJ1-2; D is unresolved. CDR1 is KGHSH and CDR2 is LQKENI in the germline V gene. This CDR3 is 13 amino acids long. The ends were cut back, 2 bases at V and 8 bases at J, with 12 bases in the middle. The DNA for the CDR3 is TGTGCCAGCTCACCAGCGGGGAGAGCCGGCTACACCTTC. Amino acids: CASSPAGRAGYTF.

This clonotype was seen at least ten times. The CDR3 DNA is TGTGCCATCAGTGGCCCGACAGATAACACTGAAGCTTTCTTT. Translated: CAISGPTDNTEAFF. The V call is TRBV10-3, the J call TRBJ1-1, with TRBD1 as a possible D gene (5 bases). Trimming stripped 4 bases from V and 2 bases from J, with 11 bases between. The CDR3 contains 14 residues. Germline loops: CDR1 ENHRY, CDR2 SYGVKD.

This clonotype was counted between two and nine times. V is TRBV6-5 and J is TRBJ2-3; D is unclear. V was trimmed by 0 bases and J by 2 bases, leaving 6 bases between them. This CDR3 has 14 amino acids. Germline loops: CDR1 MNHEY, CDR2 SVGAGI. The CDR3 reads CASSYSTATDTQYF. The CDR3 nucleotides are TGTGCCAGCAGTTACTCGACTGCCACAGATACGCAGTATTTT.

This clonotype was recorded a few times. The gene calls are TRBV5-1 and TRBJ2-7; 11 nucleotides align to TRBD1. Per the germline V gene, CDR1 is SGHRS and CDR2 is YFSETQ. V dropped 0 bases and J dropped 5; count of bases not matched to a gene: 7. The CDR3 runs 16 residues. The CDR3: CASSLGVWTGGHEQYF. The CDR3, as DNA: TGCGCCAGCAGCTTGGGAGTGTGGACAGGGGGCCACGAGCAGTACTTC. Full variable domain (rest looked up from reference TRBV5-1 and TRBJ2-7): KAGVTQTPRYLIKTRGQQVTLSCSPISGHRSVSWYQQTPGQGLQFLFEYFSETQRNKGNFPGRFSGRQFSNSRSEMNVSTLELGDSALYLCASSLGVWTGGHEQYFGPGTRLTVT.

This clonotype occurred a few times. V usage is TRBV7-2 and J usage is TRBJ2-4; unclear D gene. The V and J ends lost 3 bases and 0 bases respectively, with 9 bases between them. CDR3 length: 15 residues. The V gene's germline CDR1 is SGHTA and CDR2 FQGNSA. The CDR3 protein is CASSLPGVAKNIQYF. Written as DNA, the CDR3 is TGTGCCAGCAGCTTGCCAGGAGTAGCCAAAAACATTCAGTACTTC.

This chain joins TRBV10-2 and TRBJ2-6; 12 nucleotides align to TRBD2. CDR1 is WSHSY, CDR2 SAAADI, per germline. This CDR3 comprises 18 residues. V gave up 4 bases and J gave up 4 bases; unmatched junction bases: 8. CDR3 residues: CASSGTSGRPPGANVLTF. The CDR3 DNA sequence: TGCGCCAGCAGTGGAACTAGCGGGAGGCCCCCGGGGGCCAACGTCCTGACTTTC.

The chain carries TRBV6-1 and TRBJ2-7; either TRBD1 or TRBD2 may fit D (5 bases each). Germline V gene sequence: CDR1 MNHNS, CDR2 SASEGT. V dropped 5 bases and J dropped 1 base, with 12 bases sitting between them. The length of the CDR3 is 14 residues. CDR3 region: CASSIGTESYEQYF. In DNA, the CDR3 is TGTGCCAGCAGTATCGGGACGGAGTCCTACGAGCAGTACTTC.

The CDR3, as DNA: TGTGCCAGCAGTTCCGAGGGATGGAGAGCAGATACGCAGTATTTT. Protein product: CASSSEGWRADTQYF. The chain links TRBV6-2 or TRBV6-3 to TRBJ2-3; TRBD2 is a possible D gene (5 bases). Trimming shortened V by 4 bases and J by 4 bases, and 15 bases separated the two germline ends. The CDR3 has 15 amino acids. CDR1 and CDR2 from the germline V gene are MNHEY and SVGEGT.

Concerning this clonotype: A much larger clone lies a single base off, so this may be a read error. The chain uses TRBV6-6 and TRBJ2-7; maybe TRBD1 (6 bases). V dropped 5 bases and J dropped 5 bases, with 7 bases sitting between them. The length of the CDR3 is 11 residues. CDR1 MNHNY and CDR2 SVGAGI come from the germline V gene (reference sequence). The CDR3 here is CASSTGNEQYF. The CDR3 nucleotides are TGTGCCAGCAGTACAGGGAACGAGCAGTACTTC.

This clonotype has a handful of counts. The chain couples TRBV7-9 to TRBJ2-1, with 9 bases matching TRBD2. There are 15 residues in the CDR3. The V and J ends lost 3 bases and 3 bases, in that order; junction bases with no gene match: 3. CDR1 is SEHNR and CDR2 is FQNEAQ in the germline V gene (reference sequence). DNA of the CDR3: TGTGCCAGCAGCTTCAGCGGGAGGATCTACAATGAGCAGTTCTTC. Its translation is CASSFSGRIYNEQFF.

This chain links TRBV5-5 with TRBJ2-5, with D tentatively TRBD1 (5 bases). Germline V CDR1 and CDR2: SGHKS, YYEKEE (reference sequence). Trimming removed 0 bases at V and 5 bases at J, with 11 bases between. There are 14 residues in the CDR3. This chain's CDR3 is CASSLDRNSETQYF. CDR3 coding DNA: TGTGCCAGCAGCTTGGACAGGAACTCGGAGACCCAGTACTTC.

This chain uses TRBV12-3 or TRBV12-4 with TRBJ1-2, with TRBD1 identical over 12 bases. J lost 8 bases, V lost 6 bases, and 10 bases had no gene match. This CDR3 region has 15 residues. The chain's CDR3 is CASSPTGQGAPGYTF. The CDR3 DNA sequence: TGTGCCAGCAGCCCGACGGGACAGGGGGCGCCCGGCTACACCTTC.

This clonotype occurred many times. The rearrangement uses TRBV12-3 or TRBV12-4 and TRBJ2-5; 8 bases line up with TRBD2. The V gene end was trimmed by 4 bases and the J gene end by 7 bases; junction bases not matched to a gene: 14. The length of the CDR3 is 16 residues. The CDR3 here is CASSSVGAGGVWTQYF. For the CDR3, the DNA is TGTGCCAGCAGTTCGGTGGGCGCGGGGGGCGTTTGGACCCAGTACTTC.

The chain employs TRBV7-8 and TRBJ2-7; TRBD1 matches 7 bases. The V gene's germline CDR1 is SGHVS and CDR2 FQNEAQ. The CDR3 is 18 amino acids. V was pared by 7 bases and J by 2 bases, with 20 bases of the junction left unmatched. CDR3 nucleotides: TGTGCCAGCACCCTACGGGGCGGAATCCGGGACAGTCCCTACGAGCAGTACTTC. Residues: CASTLRGGIRDSPYEQYF.